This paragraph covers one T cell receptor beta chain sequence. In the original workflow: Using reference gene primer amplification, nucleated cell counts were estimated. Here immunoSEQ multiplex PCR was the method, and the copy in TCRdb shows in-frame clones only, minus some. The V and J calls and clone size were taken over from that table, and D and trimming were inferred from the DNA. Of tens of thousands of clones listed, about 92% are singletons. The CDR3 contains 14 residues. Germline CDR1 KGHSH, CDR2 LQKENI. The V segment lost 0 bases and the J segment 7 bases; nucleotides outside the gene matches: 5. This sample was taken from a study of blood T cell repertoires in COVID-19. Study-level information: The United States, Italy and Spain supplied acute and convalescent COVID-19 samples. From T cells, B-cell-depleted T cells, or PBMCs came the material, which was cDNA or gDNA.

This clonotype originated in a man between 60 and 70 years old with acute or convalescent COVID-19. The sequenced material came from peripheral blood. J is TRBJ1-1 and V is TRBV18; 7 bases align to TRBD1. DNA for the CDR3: TGTGCCAGCTCACCACCGTACAGGGGTGGTGAAGCTTTCTTT. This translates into CASSPPYRGGEAFF.